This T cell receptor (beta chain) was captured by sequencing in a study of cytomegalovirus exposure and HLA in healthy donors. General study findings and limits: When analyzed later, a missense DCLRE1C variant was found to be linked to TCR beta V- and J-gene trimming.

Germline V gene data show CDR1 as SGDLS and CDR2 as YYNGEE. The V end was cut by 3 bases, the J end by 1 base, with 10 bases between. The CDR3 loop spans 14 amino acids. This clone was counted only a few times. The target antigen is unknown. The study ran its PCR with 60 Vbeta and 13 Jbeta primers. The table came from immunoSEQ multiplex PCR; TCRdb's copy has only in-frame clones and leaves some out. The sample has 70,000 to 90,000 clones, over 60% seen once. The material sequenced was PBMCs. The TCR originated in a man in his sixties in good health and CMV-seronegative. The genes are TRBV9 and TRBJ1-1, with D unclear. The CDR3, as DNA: TGTGCCAGCAGCGCGAACTCGCCGAACACTGAAGCTTTCTTT. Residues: CASSANSPNTEAFF.